The 20 T cell receptor beta chains below all came from one sample that was sequenced in a study of blood T cells in healthy people across ages (dated by TCRdb to between 2015 and 2017). The method behind the library was 5' RACE. The second PCR ran for roughly 7 to 11 cycles and used a J-beta primer mix along with a sample-barcoded 5' primer. Through fastp at Q25 and MiXCR, TCRdb rebuilt clones from the public reads, retaining in-frame beta chains. CDR3 protein sequences are deduplicated, and each keeps its most common genes and DNA. Counted in this sample were around 1,900,000 distinct CDR3 sequences; roughly 43% of them appeared once. Clones ranked in the top ten supply approximately 22% of the sample. The sequencing input was blood. These receptor sequences come from a human donor in good health.

With respect to this clonotype: Mismatch with germline at one junction end may stem from a read error. The chain joins TRBV7-8 to TRBJ2-1; D is perhaps TRBD1 or TRBD2 (5 bases each). CDR1 SGHVS and CDR2 FQNEAQ come from the germline V gene. CDR3 length equals 14 residues. The chain's CDR3 is CASSRGDSYNELFF. The CDR3 nucleotides are TGTGCCAGCAGTCGGGGCGACTCCTACAATGAGCTGTTCTTC. Based on the CDR3 plus reference TRBV7-8 and TRBJ2-1, the full variable domain is GAGVSQSPRYKVAKRGQDVALRCDPISGHVSLFWYQQALGQGPEFLTYFQNEAQLDKSGLPSDRFFAERPEGSVSTLKIQRTQQEDSAVYLCASSRGDSYNELFFGPGTRLTVL.

This clonotype appeared once. The chain couples TRBV7-2 to TRBJ1-2; no reliable D call. CDR1 and CDR2 from the germline V gene are SGHTA and FQGNSA. Trimming cost V 3 bases and J 3 bases, with 11 bases left between them. The CDR3 spans 14 residues. The CDR3 region has the DNA TGTGCCAGCAGCTTGGGCCAAACCCACTATGGCTACACCTTC. This encodes CASSLGQTHYGYTF.

This clonotype showed up just once. The CDR3 region has the DNA TGTGCCAGCAGCCCCTCCGGGATGGGCCACGAGCAGTACTTC. Amino acid sequence: CASSPSGMGHEQYF. The V call is TRBV9, the J call TRBJ2-5; D is perhaps TRBD2 (5 bases). The DNA end is a closer match to TRBJ2-7, so the J assignment may be wrong. Germline assignment: CDR1 SGDLS and CDR2 YYNGEE. The CDR3 is 14 amino acids.

The genes are TRBV10-3 and TRBJ2-4; 11 bases line up with TRBD2. The J call is uncertain, as TRBJ2-7 better fits the DNA end. From germline, CDR1 is ENHRY and CDR2 SYGVKD. CDR3 length: 17 amino acids. CDR3 DNA sequence: TGTGCCATCAGTGAGTCGATATCCCGTAGCGGGGGGGGCGAGCAGTACTTC. Protein: CAISESISRSGGGEQYF.

This clonotype has more than one count but fewer than ten. V usage is TRBV12-3 or TRBV12-4 and J usage is TRBJ2-5, with D perhaps matching TRBD2 (6 bases). This CDR3 has 13 amino acids. The ends were cut back, 3 bases at V and 11 bases at J, with 16 bases in the middle. The CDR3 region has the DNA TGTGCCAGCAGTTTGGAGTGGGGGGTGGGGCAGTACTTC. This translates into CASSLEWGVGQYF.

Only one count was recorded for this clonotype. This chain uses TRBV5-1 with TRBJ2-3, with TRBD2 matching 10 bases. CDR1 SGHRS and CDR2 YFSETQ come from the germline V gene. V shed 0 bases and J 6 bases; nucleotides not matched to a gene: 7. CDR3 length: 16 residues. The CDR3, as DNA: TGCGCCAGCAGCTTGGGGGCTAGCGGGGGTATGGATACGCAGTATTTT. Protein product: CASSLGASGGMDTQYF.

The chain is built from TRBV24-1 and TRBJ2-5, with a weak D call TRBD1 (5 bases). This CDR3 has 14 residues. V lost 3 bases and J 1 base, leaving 8 bases between the germline ends. CDR1 and CDR2 (germline): KGHDR, SFDVKD. The CDR3 DNA follows: TGTGCCACCAGTGATCTCACAGGCCAAGAGACCCAGTACTTC. Protein product: CATSDLTGQETQYF.

The CDR3 here is CASSGTGSGDQETQYF. As DNA, the CDR3 is TGCGCCAGCAGCGGGACAGGGAGTGGAGATCAAGAGACCCAGTACTTC. This chain joins TRBV5-1 and TRBJ2-5, with 9 bases fitting TRBD1. Germline V gene sequence: CDR1 SGHRS, CDR2 YFSETQ. There are 16 residues in the CDR3. V trimming: 4 bases; J trimming: 2 bases; junction bases outside the gene matches: 9. The full variable domain, with the rest looked up from reference TRBV5-1 and TRBJ2-5, is KAGVTQTPRYLIKTRGQQVTLSCSPISGHRSVSWYQQTPGQGLQFLFEYFSETQRNKGNFPGRFSGRQFSNSRSEMNVSTLELGDSALYLCASSGTGSGDQETQYFGPGTRLLVL.

In this sample, this clonotype turned up a few times. V gene TRBV5-4 combines with J gene TRBJ2-2, with no clear D. Trimming removed 0 bases at V and 3 bases at J, with 15 bases between. Germline values: CDR1 SGHNT, CDR2 YYREEE (reference sequence). This CDR3 is 17 amino acids long. The CDR3 sequence: CASSLAHKTPDTGELFF. The CDR3 region has the DNA TGTGCCAGCAGCTTGGCCCATAAAACTCCCGACACCGGGGAGCTGTTTTTT.

The chain links TRBV20-1 to TRBJ2-1; 8 bases are shared with TRBD2. V dropped 3 bases and J dropped 6; count of bases not matched to a gene: 7. This CDR3 spans 14 amino acids. Germline CDR1 DFQATT, CDR2 SNEGSKA (reference sequence). The CDR3 DNA is TGCAGTGCTAGGAGCGGGGGCCCGACCAATGAGCAGTTCTTC. This encodes CSARSGGPTNEQFF.

A few counts support this clonotype. The V gene is TRBV12-3 or TRBV12-4, the J gene TRBJ1-5; D unclear. The germline V and J ends were trimmed by 2 bases and 0 bases, with 5 bases remaining between them. The CDR3 is 14 residues long. CDR3 nucleotides: TGTGCCAGCAGTTTACAGTATAGCAATCAGCCCCAGCATTTT. This gives the protein CASSLQYSNQPQHF.

The V gene is TRBV29-1, the J gene TRBJ1-1; tentatively, D is TRBD1 (6 bases). V gave up 3 bases and J gave up 4 bases, with 18 bases separating them. The CDR3 is 15 residues long. Germline V gene lookup returns CDR1 SQVTM and CDR2 ANQGSEA. The DNA of the CDR3 is TGCAGCGTTGAGGCTACAGGGACGGGGGCCACTGAAGCTTTCTTT. It yields the protein CSVEATGTGATEAFF.

The chain couples TRBV7-2 to TRBJ2-7; tentative D call: TRBD2 (6 bases). V dropped 4 bases and J dropped 2 bases, with 18 bases sitting between them. Germline V lookup: CDR1 SGHTA, CDR2 FQGNSA. CDR3 length: 16 amino acids. CDR3 nucleotides: TGTGCCAGCAGCTCCACCGGGAGCTCGATCACCTACGAGCAGTACTTC. Residues: CASSSTGSSITYEQYF.

This clonotype came up a few times. The chain links TRBV29-1 to TRBJ2-7; 10 bases are a match to TRBD1. The germline V gene encodes CDR1 SQVTM and CDR2 ANQGSEA. The CDR3 has 15 residues. Trimming cost V 3 bases and J 3 bases; bases outside gene matches: 8. Here the CDR3 DNA reads TGCAGCGTTGAGGACCGGGACAGGGGATTCTACGAGCAGTACTTC. This encodes CSVEDRDRGFYEQYF.

V gene TRBV12-3 or TRBV12-4 combines with J gene TRBJ1-1, with TRBD1 as a possible D gene (5 bases). The CDR3 is 12 residues long. The V end was cut by 5 bases, the J end by 7 bases, with 11 bases between. Written as DNA, the CDR3 is TGTGCCAGCAGTCTACCAGGGATTGAAGCTTTCTTT. It encodes CASSLPGIEAFF.

This clonotype was counted many times. The chain joins TRBV29-1 to TRBJ2-3; D is unresolved. Germline V gene data show CDR1 as SQVTM and CDR2 as ANQGSEA. The V gene lost 6 bases and the J gene lost 0 bases, with 7 bases spanning the gap. The CDR3 is 12 amino acids. This chain's CDR3 is CSVSPSTDTQYF. The CDR3 DNA reads as TGCAGCGTCTCTCCTAGCACAGATACGCAGTATTTT.

The J gene is TRBJ1-2, the V gene TRBV7-9, with 9 bases that match TRBD1. The germline V gene encodes CDR1 SEHNR and CDR2 FQNEAQ (reference sequence). The CDR3 length is 14 residues. Losses at the gene ends were 4 bases for V and 8 bases for J; bases not matched to a gene: 8. In nucleotides, the CDR3 is TGTGCCAGCAGCTCGCAGACAGGGGGAGAGGGCTACACCTTC. Translating it yields CASSSQTGGEGYTF.

This rearrangement joins TRBV20-1 to TRBJ1-4; 8 positions agree with TRBD1. Germline CDR1 DFQATT, CDR2 SNEGSKA (reference sequence). V was pared by 3 bases and J by 3 bases, with 3 bases of the junction left unmatched. The CDR3 sequence is 14 residues long. As DNA, the CDR3 is TGCAGTGCTAGCTCGACAGGGGCTAATGAAAAACTGTTTTTT. Protein product: CSASSTGANEKLFF.

This clonotype was detected a few times. The chain couples TRBV7-9 to TRBJ2-4; 8 nucleotides align to TRBD1. In germline, CDR1 is SEHNR, CDR2 FQNEAQ (reference sequence). The ends lost 1 base at V and 8 bases at J; junction bases unmatched: 7. The CDR3 runs to 15 residues. DNA for the CDR3: TGTGCCAGCAGCTTAGGCGACAGGGGTTGGGACATTCAGTACTTC. It codes for CASSLGDRGWDIQYF. Drawing the rest from reference TRBV7-9 and TRBJ2-4, the complete variable domain is DTGVSQNPRHKITKRGQNVTFRCDPISEHNRLYWYRQTLGQGPEFLTYFQNEAQLEKSRLLSDRFSAERPKGSFSTLEIQRTEQGDSAMYLCASSLGDRGWDIQYFGAGTRLSVL.

Concerning this clonotype itself: Given a much more abundant clone one base away, this may be a read error. The CDR3 nucleotides read TGTGCCAGCGGCCCTGGACAGGGGAAGTATGGCTACACCTTC. Protein sequence: CASGPGQGKYGYTF. The chain couples TRBV7-8 to TRBJ1-2; 9 nucleotides match TRBD1. Trimming cost V 8 bases and J 5 bases; bases outside gene matches: 9. The CDR3 is made up of 14 amino acids. Germline V gene data show CDR1 as SGHVS and CDR2 as FQNEAQ.